This passage covers 4 T cell receptor beta chains from one sample sequenced in a study of OX40 agonist ivuxolimab in advanced cancers. Generated by immunoSEQ multiplex PCR, the TCRdb table keeps only in-frame clones and is missing some. The top ten hold about 3.8% of the sample, which has about 95,000 clones, around 85% seen once. The specimen was CD4+ or CD8+ T cells sorted from blood, collected in a trial of the OX40 agonist ivuxolimab. These TCRs come from an adult with an advanced solid tumor such as melanoma, head and neck, liver or kidney cancer.

CDR3 protein: CASRADTQYF. The CDR3, as DNA: TGTGCCAGCAGAGCAGATACGCAGTATTTT. The J gene is TRBJ2-3, the V gene TRBV7-9; D gene uncertain. The V end was cut by 6 bases, the J end by 4 bases, with 2 bases between. The CDR3 consists of 10 residues. Germline CDR1 reads SEHNR; CDR2 reads FQNEAQ (reference sequence).

The chain is built from TRBV30 and TRBJ1-2; 7 bases are shared with TRBD1. Per the germline V gene, CDR1 is GTSNPN and CDR2 is SVGIG (reference sequence). V gave up 3 bases and J gave up 6 bases; unmatched junction bases: 7. This CDR3 has 13 residues. The CDR3 DNA sequence: TGTGCCTGGAGCTTCAGGGGGGCGGATGGCTACACCTTC. This translates into CAWSFRGADGYTF. The entire variable domain, with the rest obtained from reference TRBV30 and TRBJ1-2, is as follows: SQTIHQWPATLVQPVGSPLSLECTVEGTSNPNLYWYRQAAGRGLQLLFYSVGIGQISSEVPQNLSASRPQDRQFILSSKKLLLSDSGFYLCAWSFRGADGYTFGSGTRLTVV.

V and J are TRBV28 and TRBJ2-7, with TRBD2 matching over 7 bases. The ends lost 3 bases at V and 6 bases at J; junction bases unmatched: 5. Per germline, CDR1 MDHEN and CDR2 SYDVKM. There are 13 residues in the CDR3. The CDR3 bases are TGTGCCAGCAGTTTGGGGAGGGCCAGCGAGCAGTACTTC. Translation: CASSLGRASEQYF.

V and J are TRBV7-2 and TRBJ2-5, with 7 bases matching TRBD1. The J call may not be correct, given that the DNA end is closer to TRBJ2-7. This CDR3 comprises 14 residues. Germline V CDR1 and CDR2: SGHTA, FQGNSA. The DNA for the CDR3 is TGTGCCAGCAGCTACCGGGACAGTCCCTACGAGCAGTACTTC. It yields the protein CASSYRDSPYEQYF.